Listed here are 6 T cell receptor beta chains from one sample, sequenced in a study of T cells after yellow fever vaccination. TCRdb analysed the 5' RACE reads with MiXCR anew, one entry per CDR3 protein. The sample consists of a few hundred thousand distinct CDR3 sequences, approximately 10% of them appearing once. The source was CD4+ T cells sorted from PBMCs, collected 5 days after the yellow fever booster vaccination. The receptors originated from a man in his late teens or twenties who received the YFV17D yellow fever vaccine.

The chain links TRBV7-6 to TRBJ2-5; TRBD1 might be the D (5 bases). This CDR3 has 15 residues. Per germline, CDR1 SGHVS and CDR2 FNYEAQ. The V gene lost 5 bases and the J gene lost 0 bases, with 13 bases spanning the gap. The CDR3 bases are TGTGCCAGCAGCCCCTTCCAGGGCTACCAAGAGACCCAGTACTTC. Amino acid sequence: CASSPFQGYQETQYF.

The rearrangement uses TRBV20-1 and TRBJ2-1; 8 bases fit TRBD2. Per the germline V gene, CDR1 is DFQATT and CDR2 is SNEGSKA (reference sequence). J lost 5 bases, V lost 5 bases, and 8 bases had no gene match. CDR3 length equals 14 residues. The CDR3 coding sequence is TGCAGTGCTGGGCGGCTAGCGGGCCACAATGAGCAGTTCTTC. Protein product: CSAGRLAGHNEQFF.

This clonotype was seen only a few times. CDR3 in amino acids: CASSQEVRPWGGELFF. CDR3 DNA: TGTGCCAGCAGCCAAGAAGTCCGGCCTTGGGGAGGGGAGCTGTTTTTT. The chain employs TRBV4-2 and TRBJ2-2; unclear D gene. CDR1 LGHNA and CDR2 YNFKEQ come from the germline V gene. The V end lost 0 bases, the J end lost 8 bases, and 16 bases lay between the germline ends. There are 16 residues in the CDR3.

This clonotype was found a few times. The CDR3 spells CASSLRQSYEQYF. CDR3 DNA sequence: TGTGCCAGCAGCTTGAGGCAGTCCTACGAGCAGTACTTC. The chain is built from TRBV5-6 and TRBJ2-7; no reliable D call. Looked up from germline, CDR1 is SGHDT and CDR2 is YYEEEE. This CDR3 has 13 amino acids. With 1 base removed from V and 1 base from J, the gap between germline ends came to 6 bases.

The sample holds a few counts of this clonotype. The gene calls are TRBV11-2 and TRBJ1-2; possible D gene TRBD1, 5 bases. The V and J ends lost 6 bases and 9 bases respectively, with 23 bases between them. This CDR3 is 15 amino acids long. Germline CDR1 reads SGHAT; CDR2 reads FQNNGV. The CDR3 loop reads CASSLQPALGGSYTF. As DNA, the CDR3 is TGTGCCAGCAGTCTCCAACCCGCGTTGGGGGGTAGCTACACCTTC.

This clonotype has more than one count but fewer than ten. The chain uses TRBV10-3 and TRBJ1-1; D gene uncertain. CDR3 size: 13 residues. V was pared by 3 bases and J by 3 bases, with 8 bases between. From germline, CDR1 is ENHRY and CDR2 SYGVKD. The CDR3 DNA is TGTGCCATCAGTGAAATGAAGGACACTGAAGCTTTCTTT. Translating gives CAISEMKDTEAFF.